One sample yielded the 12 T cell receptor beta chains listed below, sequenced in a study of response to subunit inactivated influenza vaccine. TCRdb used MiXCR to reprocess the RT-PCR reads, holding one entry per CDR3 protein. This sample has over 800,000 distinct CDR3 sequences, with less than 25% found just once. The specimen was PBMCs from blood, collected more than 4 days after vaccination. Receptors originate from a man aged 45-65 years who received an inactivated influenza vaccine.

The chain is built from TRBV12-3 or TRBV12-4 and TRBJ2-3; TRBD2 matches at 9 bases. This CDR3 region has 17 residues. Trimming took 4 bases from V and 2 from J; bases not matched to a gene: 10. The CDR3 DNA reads TGTGCCAGCAGTTCGGGCGGGGGGGACAGATACACAGATACGCAGTATTTT. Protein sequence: CASSSGGGDRYTDTQYF.

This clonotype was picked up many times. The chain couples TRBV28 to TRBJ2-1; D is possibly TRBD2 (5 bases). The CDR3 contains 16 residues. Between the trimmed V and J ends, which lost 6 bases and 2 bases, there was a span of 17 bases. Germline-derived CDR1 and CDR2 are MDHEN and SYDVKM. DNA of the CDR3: TGTGCCAGCAGCCCTCTGCGGGCAGAAGCCTACAATGAGCAGTTCTTC. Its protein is CASSPLRAEAYNEQFF.

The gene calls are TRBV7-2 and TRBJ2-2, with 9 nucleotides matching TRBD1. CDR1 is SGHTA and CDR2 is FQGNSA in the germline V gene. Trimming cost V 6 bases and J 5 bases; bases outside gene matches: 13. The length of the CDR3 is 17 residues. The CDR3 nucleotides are TGTGCCAGCAGTCCACTCGCCGGGACAGGGTTAACCGGGGAGCTGTTTTTT. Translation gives CASSPLAGTGLTGELFF.

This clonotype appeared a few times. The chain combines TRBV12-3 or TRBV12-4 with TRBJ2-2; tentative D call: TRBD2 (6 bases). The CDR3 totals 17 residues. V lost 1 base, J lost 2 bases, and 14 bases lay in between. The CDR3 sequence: CASSLGGGTLNTGELFF. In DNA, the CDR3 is TGTGCCAGCAGTTTAGGTGGGGGGACCCTTAACACCGGGGAGCTGTTTTTT.

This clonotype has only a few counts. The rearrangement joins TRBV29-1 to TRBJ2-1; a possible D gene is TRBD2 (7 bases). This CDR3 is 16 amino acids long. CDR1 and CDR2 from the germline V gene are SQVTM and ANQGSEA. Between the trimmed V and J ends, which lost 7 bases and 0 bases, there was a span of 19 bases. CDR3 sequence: CSALTNRGASYNEQFF. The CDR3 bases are TGCAGCGCACTTACCAATCGGGGGGCCTCCTACAATGAGCAGTTCTTC.

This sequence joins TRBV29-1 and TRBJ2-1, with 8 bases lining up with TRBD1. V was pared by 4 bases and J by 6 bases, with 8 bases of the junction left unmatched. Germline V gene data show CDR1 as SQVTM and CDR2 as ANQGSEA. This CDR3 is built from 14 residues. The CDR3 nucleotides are TGCAGCGTTGGAGGACAGGGTTTAGGCAATGAGCAGTTCTTC. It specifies CSVGGQGLGNEQFF.

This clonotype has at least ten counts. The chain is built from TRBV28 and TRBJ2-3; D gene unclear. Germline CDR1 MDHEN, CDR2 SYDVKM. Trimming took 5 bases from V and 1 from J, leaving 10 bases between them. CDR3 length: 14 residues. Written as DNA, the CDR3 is TGTGCCAGCAGTCCCATTGGCCGCACAGATACGCAGTATTTT. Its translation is CASSPIGRTDTQYF.

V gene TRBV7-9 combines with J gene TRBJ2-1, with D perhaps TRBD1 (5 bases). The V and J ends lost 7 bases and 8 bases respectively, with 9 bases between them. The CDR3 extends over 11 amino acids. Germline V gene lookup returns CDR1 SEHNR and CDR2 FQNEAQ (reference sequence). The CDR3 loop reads CASMTADEQFF. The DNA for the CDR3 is TGTGCCAGCATGACAGCCGATGAGCAGTTCTTC.

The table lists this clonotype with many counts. The CDR3 reads CASTHETAYQETQYF. The CDR3 nucleotides are TGTGCCAGCACCCACGAGACAGCCTACCAAGAGACCCAGTACTTC. V usage is TRBV6-2 or TRBV6-3 and J usage is TRBJ2-5, with D perhaps TRBD1 (5 bases). The germline V gene encodes CDR1 MNHEY and CDR2 SVGEGT. Trimming shortened V by 7 bases and J by 0 bases, and 15 bases separated the two germline ends. The CDR3 length is 15 residues.

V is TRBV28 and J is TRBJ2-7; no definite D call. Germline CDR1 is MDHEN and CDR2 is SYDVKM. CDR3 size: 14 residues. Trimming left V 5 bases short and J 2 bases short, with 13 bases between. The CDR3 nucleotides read TGTGCCAGCAGTCCCGGGTCTCGGCCCTACGAGCAGTACTTC. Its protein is CASSPGSRPYEQYF.

CDR3: CASSTGGTGPAFF. The DNA of the CDR3 is TGTGCCAGCAGTACTGGGGGGACAGGACCAGCTTTCTTT. This rearrangement joins TRBV12-3 or TRBV12-4 to TRBJ1-1; 8 nucleotides align to TRBD1. This CDR3 contains 13 residues. V lost 5 bases, J lost 10 bases, and 9 bases stayed unmatched.

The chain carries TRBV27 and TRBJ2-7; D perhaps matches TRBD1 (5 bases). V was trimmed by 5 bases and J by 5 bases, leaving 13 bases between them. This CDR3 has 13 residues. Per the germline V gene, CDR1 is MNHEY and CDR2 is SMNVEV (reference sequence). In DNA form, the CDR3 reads TGTGCCAGCAGTCCGACAGCTAACCACGAGCAGTACTTC. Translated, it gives CASSPTANHEQYF.